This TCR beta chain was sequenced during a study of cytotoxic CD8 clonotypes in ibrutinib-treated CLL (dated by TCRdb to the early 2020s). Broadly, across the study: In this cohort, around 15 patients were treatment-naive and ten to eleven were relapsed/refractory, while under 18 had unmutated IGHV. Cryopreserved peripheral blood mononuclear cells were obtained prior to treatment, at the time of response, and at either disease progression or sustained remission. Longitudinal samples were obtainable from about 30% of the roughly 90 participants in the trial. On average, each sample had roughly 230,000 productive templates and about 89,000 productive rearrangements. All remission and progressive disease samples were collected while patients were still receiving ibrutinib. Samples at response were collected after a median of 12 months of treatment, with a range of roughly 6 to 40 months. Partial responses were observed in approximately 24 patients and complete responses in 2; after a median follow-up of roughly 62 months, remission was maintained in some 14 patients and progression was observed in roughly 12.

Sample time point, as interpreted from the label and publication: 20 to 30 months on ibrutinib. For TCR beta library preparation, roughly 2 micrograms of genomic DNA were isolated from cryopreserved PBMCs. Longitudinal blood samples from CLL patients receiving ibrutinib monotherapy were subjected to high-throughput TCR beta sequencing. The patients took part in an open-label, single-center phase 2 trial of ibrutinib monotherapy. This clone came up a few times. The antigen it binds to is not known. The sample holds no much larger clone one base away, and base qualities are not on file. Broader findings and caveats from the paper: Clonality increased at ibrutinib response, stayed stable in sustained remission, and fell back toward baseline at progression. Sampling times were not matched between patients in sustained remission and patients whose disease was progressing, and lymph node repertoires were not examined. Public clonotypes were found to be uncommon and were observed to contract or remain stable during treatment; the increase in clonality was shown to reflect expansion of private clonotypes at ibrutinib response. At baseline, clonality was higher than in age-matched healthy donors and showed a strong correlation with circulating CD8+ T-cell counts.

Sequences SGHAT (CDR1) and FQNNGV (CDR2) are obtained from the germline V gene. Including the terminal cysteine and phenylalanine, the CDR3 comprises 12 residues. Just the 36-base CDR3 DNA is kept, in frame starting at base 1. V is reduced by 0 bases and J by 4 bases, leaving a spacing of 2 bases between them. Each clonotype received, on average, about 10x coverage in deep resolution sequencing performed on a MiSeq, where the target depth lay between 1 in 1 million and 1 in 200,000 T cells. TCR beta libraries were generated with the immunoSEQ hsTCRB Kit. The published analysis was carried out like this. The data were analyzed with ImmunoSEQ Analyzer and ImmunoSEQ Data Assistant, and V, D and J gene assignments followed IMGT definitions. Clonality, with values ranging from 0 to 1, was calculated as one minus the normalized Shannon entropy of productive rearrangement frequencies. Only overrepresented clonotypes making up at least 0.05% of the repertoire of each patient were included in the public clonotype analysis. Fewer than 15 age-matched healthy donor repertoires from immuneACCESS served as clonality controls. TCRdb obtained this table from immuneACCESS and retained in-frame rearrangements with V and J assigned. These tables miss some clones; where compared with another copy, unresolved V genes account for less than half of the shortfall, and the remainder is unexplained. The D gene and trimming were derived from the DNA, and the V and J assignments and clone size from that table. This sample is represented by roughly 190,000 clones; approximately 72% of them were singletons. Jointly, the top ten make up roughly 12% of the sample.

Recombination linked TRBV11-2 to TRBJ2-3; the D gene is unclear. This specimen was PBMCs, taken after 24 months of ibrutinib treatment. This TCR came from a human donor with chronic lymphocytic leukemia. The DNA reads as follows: TGTGCCAGCAGCTTAGAGGCAGATACGCAGTATTTT. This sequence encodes CASSLEADTQYF.